This T cell receptor beta chain appears in the sequencing data of a study of regulatory T cells in long-lasting Graves disease. iRepertoire HTBI primers and Arm-PCR of CDR3 regions built TCR beta libraries. MiXCR was run by TCRdb on the multiplex PCR reads, yielding one entry per CDR3 protein. Of 420,000 or so distinct CDR3 sequences in the sample, around 17% were seen once. Regarding time point: newly diagnosed GD, antithyroid drugs for less than 3 months. Extracted PBMC RNA gave rise to the TCR library. This clonotype was seen ten or more times. In addition, the sample was reused for a study of T cells in Graves' hyperthyroidism and ophthalmopathy. That work states: RT-PCR in the first round (using the HTBI primer set) targeted the TCR CDR3. Among thyroid clonotypes expanded above 0.001, most also appeared in blood.

This clonotype originated in a woman aged 18-35 years with Graves disease. Sample: peripheral blood mononuclear cells (PBMCs), taken at new diagnosis, from a patient treated with antithyroid drugs.

The CDR3 coding sequence is TGCGCCAGCAGCTTACCCAACACCGCACCTACCTACGAGCAGTACTTC. Translated: CASSLPNTAPTYEQYF. The V call is TRBV5-1, the J call TRBJ2-7; D not resolved. The CDR3 consists of 16 residues. Trimming took off 2 bases at V and 2 bases at J, with 17 bases between the two ends. Germline V gene sequence: CDR1 SGHRS, CDR2 YFSETQ.